This TCR beta chain stems from a study of a mutant IDH1 vaccine in newly diagnosed glioma. Across the study: Patients got radiotherapy, temozolomide, or both beforehand, and most got both.

Germline lookup yields CDR1 GTSNPN and CDR2 SVGIG (reference sequence). The CDR3 covers 13 residues. On this clone: Its target is unknown.

The assay was immunoSEQ multiplex PCR, and TCRdb's table has in-frame clones only and misses some. The sample lists about 92,000 clones, just under 80% seen once, with around 7.5% in the top ten. Study-wide findings and caveats: Seemingly, pseudoprogression had no relation to changes in the top peripheral T cell clonotypes.

The time point denotes: baseline, week 1 (first vaccination visit). Treatment here: pre-vaccination baseline after standard-of-care therapy. The sample was PBMCs, taken from a glioma patient treated with radiotherapy, temozolomide or both. This receptor was obtained from a man between 40 and 49 years old with glioma. The V gene is TRBV30, the J gene TRBJ2-5; unclear D gene. The J call may not be correct, given that the DNA end is closer to TRBJ2-7. The CDR3 here is CAWSPKSPYEQYF. The CDR3 DNA follows: TGTGCCTGGAGTCCGAAGTCCCCCTACGAGCAGTACTTC.